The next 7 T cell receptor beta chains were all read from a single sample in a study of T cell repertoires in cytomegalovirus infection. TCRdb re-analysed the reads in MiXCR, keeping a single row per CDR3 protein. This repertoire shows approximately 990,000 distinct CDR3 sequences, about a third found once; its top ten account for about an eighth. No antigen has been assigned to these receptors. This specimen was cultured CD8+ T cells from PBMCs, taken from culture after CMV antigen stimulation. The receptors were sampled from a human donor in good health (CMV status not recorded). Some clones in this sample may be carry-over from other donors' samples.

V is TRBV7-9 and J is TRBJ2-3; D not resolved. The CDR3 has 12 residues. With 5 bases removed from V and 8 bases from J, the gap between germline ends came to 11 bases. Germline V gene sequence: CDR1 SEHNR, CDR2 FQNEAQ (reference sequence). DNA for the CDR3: TGTGCCAGCAGCCCTCGGCTGGGTACGCAGTATTTT. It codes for CASSPRLGTQYF.

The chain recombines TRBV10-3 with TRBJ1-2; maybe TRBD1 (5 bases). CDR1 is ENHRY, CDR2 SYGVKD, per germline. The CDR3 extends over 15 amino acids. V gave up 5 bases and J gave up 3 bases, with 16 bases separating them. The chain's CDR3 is CAISWTGGGDYGYTF. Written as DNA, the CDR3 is TGTGCCATCAGTTGGACGGGGGGGGGAGACTATGGCTACACCTTC.

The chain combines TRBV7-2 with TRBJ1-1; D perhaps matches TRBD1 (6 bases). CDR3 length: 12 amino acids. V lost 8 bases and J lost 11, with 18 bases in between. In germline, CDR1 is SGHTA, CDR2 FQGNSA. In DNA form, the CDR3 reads TGTGCCAGCCCTAGGGGGGGAGGGTTCGCTTTCTTT. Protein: CASPRGGGFAFF.

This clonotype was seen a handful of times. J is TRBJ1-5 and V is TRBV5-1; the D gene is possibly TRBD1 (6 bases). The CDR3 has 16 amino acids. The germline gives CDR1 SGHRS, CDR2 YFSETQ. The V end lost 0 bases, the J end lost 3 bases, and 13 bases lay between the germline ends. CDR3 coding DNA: TGCGCCAGCAGCTTGGAGGCCAGGGGTTCCAATCAGCCCCAGCATTTT. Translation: CASSLEARGSNQPQHF.

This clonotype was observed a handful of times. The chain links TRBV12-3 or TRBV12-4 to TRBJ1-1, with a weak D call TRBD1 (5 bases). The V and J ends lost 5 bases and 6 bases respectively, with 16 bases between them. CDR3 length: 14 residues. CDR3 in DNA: TGTGCCAGCAGTGACGGGGGGGGTTCGCCTGAAGCTTTCTTT. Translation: CASSDGGGSPEAFF.

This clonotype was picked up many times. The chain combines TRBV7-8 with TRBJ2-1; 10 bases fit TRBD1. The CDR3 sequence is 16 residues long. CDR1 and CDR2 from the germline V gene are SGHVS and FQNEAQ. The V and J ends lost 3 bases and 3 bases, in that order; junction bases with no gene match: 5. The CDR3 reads CASSLPGQGRYNEQFF. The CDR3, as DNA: TGTGCCAGCAGCTTGCCGGGACAGGGGCGCTACAATGAGCAGTTCTTC.

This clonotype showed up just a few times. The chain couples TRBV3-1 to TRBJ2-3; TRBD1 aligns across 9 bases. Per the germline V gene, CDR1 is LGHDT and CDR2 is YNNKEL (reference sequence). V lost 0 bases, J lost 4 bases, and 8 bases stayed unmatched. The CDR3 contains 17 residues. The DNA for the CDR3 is TGTGCCAGCAGCCAAGATACAGGGGGCAGTGATGCAGATACGCAGTATTTT. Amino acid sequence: CASSQDTGGSDADTQYF.